This T cell receptor beta chain was observed in a study of T-cell memory formation after mild COVID-19. About the research overall: Largely donor-specific TCR clusters were found.

The germline V gene has CDR1 SGHVS and CDR2 FNYEAQ. This CDR3 region has 16 residues. V shed 4 bases, J shed 5 bases, and the junction held 13 bases outside the gene matches. Study-wide results and limits: CD4+ contracting clones were found mainly in CM and EM, and CD8+ ones in EMRA. A balance of CD4 and CD8 characterized clones contracting day 15 to 85, whereas later expanders leaned CD4+.

From 5'RACE with constant-segment primers came TCR alpha and TCR beta cDNA libraries that carried sample barcodes and UMIs. In TCRdb, the 5' RACE reads were re-called with MiXCR into one record per CDR3 protein. The sample has around 450,000 distinct CDR3 sequences, 20% seen once; the top ten hold around 9.2%. This clonotype was observed a handful of times. Its antigen is undetermined. V is TRBV7-6 and J is TRBJ2-5, with TRBD1 matching over 7 bases. The receptor's source is an adult woman who had mild COVID-19 (a few samples of this study predate the infection). Cell type and time point are not known. The sample taken for sequencing was PBMCs or a T cell subset sorted from them (not recorded which). CDR3: CASSSWRTTGTETQYF. DNA for the CDR3: TGTGCCAGCAGCTCCTGGAGGACGACAGGGACGGAGACCCAGTACTTC.